These T cell receptor beta chains were read from a single sample in a study of a mutant IDH1 vaccine in newly diagnosed glioma. The method was immunoSEQ multiplex PCR; TCRdb's version includes in-frame clones alone and lacks a portion of them. This table has about 34,000 clones, over 60% appearing once. The material sequenced was peripheral blood mononuclear cells (PBMCs), taken from a glioma patient treated with radiotherapy, temozolomide or both. Source of these receptors: a man aged 45-65 years with glioma. Some clones in this sample may be carry-over from other donors' samples. Each CDR3 is given without its conserved first and last residue.

j_gene	v_gene	CDR3aa
TRBJ2-3	TRBV19	ASSTSYRGGTDTQY
TRBJ1-2	TRBV29-1	SVRTAYGYT
TRBJ1-1	TRBV2	ASTEGALGKTEAF
TRBJ2-2	TRBV10-3	AISEATANTGELF
TRBJ1-1	TRBV5-5	ASSLGGGNTEAF
TRBJ2-7	TRBV7-2	ASSPMSARTSVPYEQY
TRBJ2-6	TRBV9	ASSPRVSSGANVLT
TRBJ2-5	TRBV5-1	ASSYNSGTGETQY
TRBJ1-5	TRBV27	ASRGGSNQPQH
TRBJ1-2	TRBV29-1	SVEDFGSEANYGYT
TRBJ2-2	TRBV15	ATSSGSDRDTGELF
TRBJ2-2	TRBV6-4	ASSDGLNTGELF
TRBJ1-3	TRBV7-8	ASSPGSTSGNTIY
TRBJ2-5	TRBV5-4	ASSPGVGRGQETQY
TRBJ2-5	TRBV5-1	ASSLFGTEQETQY
TRBJ2-7	TRBV5-6	ASSLQSPYEQY
TRBJ1-1	TRBV30	AWSLANTEAF
TRBJ2-2	TRBV7-8	ASSMTPTGELF
TRBJ1-2	TRBV4-1	ASRPLGANYGYT
TRBJ2-7	TRBV5-1	ASSKQGASYEQY
TRBJ1-3	TRBV18	ASSPGTPGNTIY
TRBJ2-3	TRBV5-4	ASSVRLAGGTDTQY
TRBJ2-7	TRBV30	AWGQARYEQY
TRBJ2-3	TRBV5-6	ASSGEGQDLAI
TRBJ2-2	TRBV7-9	ASSLGAWWQNTGELF
TRBJ1-1	TRBV7-9	ASSLETMNTEAF
TRBJ1-1	TRBV11-2	ASSPIGGREAF
TRBJ2-2	TRBV7-2	ASSLGLRHRELF
TRBJ2-3	TRBV7-2	ASSRRDYDTDTQY
TRBJ2-7	TRBV18	ASSRDRSSYEQY
TRBJ1-1	TRBV4-3	ASSQDGPPTF
TRBJ1-6	TRBV14	ASSHHAVRPRSSYNSPLH
TRBJ2-6	TRBV18	ASSPSWGLAGSGANVLT
TRBJ2-2	TRBV27	ASSRGVAGELF
TRBJ1-4	TRBV19	ASNLGGQGGKLF
TRBJ2-7	TRBV27	ASSVMGGYEQY
TRBJ2-7	TRBV20-1	SARSTYEQY
TRBJ1-5	TRBV18	ASSPDGHLNQPQH
TRBJ1-2	TRBV6-5	ASSSRQGTYGYT
TRBJ2-1	TRBV30	AWSPGLAGFDEQF
TRBJ2-7	TRBV11-1	ASSLIGGVVEQY
TRBJ1-1	TRBV5-1	ASSPRGGSGTAEAF
TRBJ2-7	TRBV2	ASSGPGSGSSYEQY
TRBJ2-7	TRBV18	ASSPQGLSFSYEQY
TRBJ2-3	TRBV27	ASSFYEGGSTDTQY
TRBJ2-2	TRBV11-2	ASSRGLADTGELF
TRBJ2-3	TRBV5-6	ASSLVGTDTQY
TRBJ2-3	TRBV5-1	ASSEGTSGLLDTQY
TRBJ1-1	TRBV19	ASSIDDRMNTEAF
TRBJ2-5	TRBV30	AWSSGAYQETQY
TRBJ2-5	TRBV2	ASSAGIQETQY
TRBJ2-3	TRBV6-4	ASSDGTGTDTQY
TRBJ1-1	TRBV7-2	ASSLANINTEAF
TRBJ2-2	TRBV2	ASRADHTGELF
TRBJ1-6	TRBV6-1	ASSGGVSFGAYNSPLH